The text below deals with one T cell receptor beta chain. Its cognate antigen is unknown. The data belong to a study of T cell repertoires in cytomegalovirus infection. Background on the study: CMV epitopes used comprised recently identified HLA-C-restricted ones and well-studied HLA-B-restricted ones. Whole-study findings and limits: Cumulative public TCR beta family frequency identified carriers of CMV plus the relevant HLA. In two of eight donors, the top clonotype was HLA-C-restricted CMV-specific.

Germline V gene sequence: CDR1 WSHSY, CDR2 SAAADI. This CDR3 has 16 residues. Losses at the gene ends were 7 bases for V and 7 bases for J; bases not matched to a gene: 13. MiXCR was run by TCRdb on the reads, yielding one entry per CDR3 protein. The sample has approximately 500,000 distinct CDR3 sequences, roughly a third seen once; the top ten hold 15% to 20%. V is TRBV10-2 and J is TRBJ1-5; TRBD1 matches 10 bases. The clonotype was recovered from a human donor in good health (CMV status not recorded). Some clones in this sample may be carry-over from other donors' samples. This material consisted of cultured PBMCs, taken from culture after CMV antigen stimulation. The CDR3 region has the DNA TGCGCCAGCAAATCCCCGGGACAGGGGTTGGGCCAGCCCCAGCATTTT. Translated: CASKSPGQGLGQPQHF.